This T cell receptor beta chain was retrieved from a study of CD8 T cells in ankylosing spondylitis. Each CDR3 protein is one row after TCRdb ran MiXCR on the 5' RACE reads. The sample has about 220,000 distinct CDR3 sequences; around 6.6% are singletons. This clonotype appeared many times. Its antigen is not known. Points from the study as a whole: What seemed typical of ankylosing spondylitis blood was a TCR beta motif built from several highly homologous variants.

This receptor was taken from a male donor with ankylosing spondylitis. Sample: blood, either unsorted or a sorted T cell fraction (not recorded which).

CDR3 loop: CASSGSGELFF. CDR3 DNA sequence: TGCGCCAGCAGTGGGAGCGGGGAGCTGTTTTTT. V gene TRBV4-3 combines with J gene TRBJ2-2; weak D call: TRBD2 (5 bases). Deletions cut 6 bases from V and 7 bases from J, with 6 bases between. This CDR3 is built from 11 residues. CDR1 is LGHNA, CDR2 YSLEER, per germline.